The present T cell receptor (beta chain) was sequenced within a study of cytomegalovirus exposure and HLA in healthy donors. PCR involved 60 Vbeta and 13 Jbeta primers. Generated by immunoSEQ multiplex PCR, the TCRdb table keeps only in-frame clones and is missing some. Here the sample spans approximately 120,000 clones, over 70% being singletons. Trimming took 7 bases from V and 8 from J; bases not matched to a gene: 10. Germline V gene sequence: CDR1 MNHEY, CDR2 SMNVEV (reference sequence). There are 13 residues in the CDR3. This TCR came from a woman aged 50 to 60 in good health and CMV-seronegative. The chain couples TRBV27 to TRBJ1-2, with 7 bases matching TRBD1. Input material: PBMCs. CDR3 bases: TGTGCCAGCAAGTGGGACAGAAAATCCGGCTACACCTTC. This translates into CASKWDRKSGYTF.